At least ten counts were recorded for the clone carrying this T cell receptor (beta chain). The sample comes from a study of T-cell reconstitution after alpha-beta-depleted transplantation in children. V trimming: 4 bases; J trimming: 6 bases; junction bases outside the gene matches: 2. There are 13 residues in the CDR3. CDR1 and CDR2 from the germline V gene are KGHDR and SFDVKD. It was with unique molecular identifiers that the TCRbeta library was prepared. One entry per CDR3 protein results from TCRdb running MiXCR on the PCR reads. The sample records around 600,000 distinct CDR3 sequences, roughly a tenth being singletons.

The chain has TRBV24-1 and TRBJ2-1, with TRBD2 matching 7 bases. Source: PBMCs from the stem cell graft donor, taken from the stem cell graft. The origin of this receptor is a human donor who donated a stem cell graft to a child with acute myeloid leukemia. CDR3 nucleotide sequence: TGTGCCACCAGTGACACTAGCGCCAATGAGCAGTTCTTC. Protein: CATSDTSANEQFF.